These 2 T cell receptor beta chains share one sample of origin, sequenced in a study of OX40 agonist ivuxolimab in advanced cancers. The method was immunoSEQ multiplex PCR; TCRdb's version includes in-frame clones alone and lacks a portion of them. The repertoire has 73,000 or so clones, just over 85% of them found once; the top ten carry under 0.75%. The sequences come from CD4+ or CD8+ T cells sorted from blood, collected in a trial of the OX40 agonist ivuxolimab. The source of these receptors is an adult with an advanced solid tumor such as melanoma, head and neck, liver or kidney cancer.

The V call is TRBV28, the J call TRBJ2-1; possibly TRBD1 or TRBD2 for D (5 bases each). Trimming took 8 bases from V and 0 from J, leaving 11 bases between them. CDR1 MDHEN and CDR2 SYDVKM come from the germline V gene. This CDR3 contains 14 residues. In DNA, the CDR3 is TGTGCCAGCCTTTGGGGGAGCTCCTACAATGAGCAGTTCTTC. This sequence encodes CASLWGSSYNEQFF. The variable domain in full, with the rest retrieved from reference TRBV28 and TRBJ2-1, is DVKVTQSSRYLVKRTGEKVFLECVQDMDHENMFWYRQDPGLGLRLIYFSYDVKMKEKGDIPEGYSVSREKKERFSLILESASTNQTSMYLCASLWGSSYNEQFFGPGTRLTVL.

The chain couples TRBV5-6 to TRBJ2-5, with D perhaps TRBD1 (5 bases). CDR3 size: 15 residues. Germline CDR1 and CDR2: SGHDT and YYEEEE. V was trimmed by 4 bases and J by 2 bases, leaving 15 bases between them. The CDR3 region is CASSMAPDRQETQYF. The DNA of the CDR3 is TGTGCCAGCAGCATGGCACCCGACAGACAAGAGACCCAGTACTTC.